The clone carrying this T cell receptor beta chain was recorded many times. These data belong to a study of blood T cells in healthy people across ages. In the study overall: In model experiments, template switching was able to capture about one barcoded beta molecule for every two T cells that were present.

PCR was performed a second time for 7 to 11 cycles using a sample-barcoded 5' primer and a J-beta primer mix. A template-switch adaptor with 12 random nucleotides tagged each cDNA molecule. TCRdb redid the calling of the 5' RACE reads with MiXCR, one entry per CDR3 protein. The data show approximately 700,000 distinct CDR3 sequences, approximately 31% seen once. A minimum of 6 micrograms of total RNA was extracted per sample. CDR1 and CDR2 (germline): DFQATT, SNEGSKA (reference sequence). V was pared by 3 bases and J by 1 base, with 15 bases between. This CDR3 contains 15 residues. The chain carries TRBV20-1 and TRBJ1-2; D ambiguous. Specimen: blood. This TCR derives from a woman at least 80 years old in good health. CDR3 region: CSARPWADLNYGYTF. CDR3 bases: TGCAGTGCTAGGCCATGGGCGGACCTTAACTATGGCTACACCTTC.